These 10 T cell receptor beta chains were all obtained from the same sample, sequenced in a study of blood T cell repertoires in COVID-19. The protocol was immunoSEQ multiplex PCR, while the TCRdb copy is restricted to in-frame clones and leaves out a portion. Here the sample spans more than 400,000 clones, around 90% being singletons. Source material: PBMCs or T cells enriched from blood (not recorded which). The receptors originated from a man aged 18 to 29 who had recovered from COVID-19.

The chain has TRBV19 and TRBJ1-5; D remains ambiguous. The CDR3 runs to 13 residues. Germline CDR1 and CDR2: LNHDA and SQIVND (reference sequence). Trimming removed 4 bases at V and 6 bases at J, with 10 bases between. The CDR3 bases are TGTGCCAGTAGTACGGTAGAAAGTCAGCCCCAGCATTTT. Its translation: CASSTVESQPQHF.

The rearrangement links TRBV7-9 to TRBJ1-5; no clear D gene. CDR3 size: 16 residues. Germline assignment: CDR1 SEHNR and CDR2 FQNEAQ (reference sequence). Trimming shortened V by 4 bases and J by 6 bases, and 19 bases separated the two germline ends. DNA for the CDR3: TGTGCCAGCAGCTGTCAAAAGGCCAGGTTCGCTCAGCCCCAGCATTTT. Amino acids: CASSCQKARFAQPQHF.

V and J are TRBV2 and TRBJ1-1; maybe TRBD1 (5 bases). The CDR3 consists of 13 residues. Germline-derived CDR1 and CDR2 are SNHLY and FYNNEI. V lost 4 bases to trimming and J lost 1 base, with 7 bases between them. As DNA, the CDR3 is TGTGCCAGCAGTGGGGGGGAGAACACTGAAGCTTTCTTT. Protein product: CASSGGENTEAFF.

The J gene is TRBJ1-6, the V gene TRBV5-1; 9 bases match TRBD1. Per germline, CDR1 SGHRS and CDR2 YFSETQ. The CDR3 spans 16 residues. V lost 3 bases to trimming and J lost 4 bases; unmatched junction nucleotides: 5. CDR3 coding DNA: TGCGCCAGCAGCTCATACGGACAGGGGTATAATTCACCCCTCCACTTT. Its protein product is CASSSYGQGYNSPLHF. The full variable domain, completed using reference TRBV5-1 and TRBJ1-6, is KAGVTQTPRYLIKTRGQQVTLSCSPISGHRSVSWYQQTPGQGLQFLFEYFSETQRNKGNFPGRFSGRQFSNSRSEMNVSTLELGDSALYLCASSSYGQGYNSPLHFGNGTRLTVT.

The rearrangement uses TRBV9 and TRBJ2-2; D perhaps matches TRBD1 (6 bases). CDR3 length: 16 residues. Trimming shortened V by 0 bases and J by 5 bases, and 14 bases separated the two germline ends. CDR1 and CDR2 from the germline V gene are SGDLS and YYNGEE. The CDR3 sequence: CASSVDGRGMTGELFF. CDR3 sequence (DNA): TGTGCCAGCAGCGTAGACGGCAGGGGAATGACCGGGGAGCTGTTTTTT.

CDR3 coding DNA: TGTGCCAGCAGCTTAATGACAGGCGCTGCAGGATCACCCCTCCACTTT. Its translation: CASSLMTGAAGSPLHF. The chain is built from TRBV9 and TRBJ1-6; a weak D match, TRBD1 (6 bases). Between the trimmed V and J ends, which lost 4 bases and 10 bases, there was a span of 21 bases. The germline V gene has CDR1 SGDLS and CDR2 YYNGEE. The CDR3 is 16 amino acids. The whole variable domain, remainder taken from reference TRBV9 and TRBJ1-6, is DSGVTQTPKHLITATGQRVTLRCSPRSGDLSVYWYQQSLDQGLQFLIQYYNGEERAKGNILERFSAQQFPDLHSELNLSSLELGDSALYFCASSLMTGAAGSPLHFGNGTRLTVT.

The rearrangement links TRBV13 to TRBJ1-6; TRBD1 is a possible D gene (6 bases). V lost 5 bases, J lost 10 bases, and 9 bases lay in between. The V gene's germline CDR1 is PRHDT and CDR2 FYEKMQ (reference sequence). This CDR3 has 12 amino acids. CDR3 residues: CASSRQGSPLHF. The CDR3 nucleotides are TGTGCCAGCAGCCGGCAGGGGTCACCCCTCCACTTT. Based on the CDR3 plus reference TRBV13 and TRBJ1-6, the full variable domain is AAGVIQSPRHLIKEKRETATLKCYPIPRHDTVYWYQQGPGQDPQFLISFYEKMQSDKGSIPDRFSAQQFSDYHSELNMSSLELGDSALYFCASSRQGSPLHFGNGTRLTVT.

The V and J genes are TRBV2 and TRBJ1-1, with D uncertain. Trimming removed 2 bases at V and 7 bases at J, with 20 bases between. The CDR3 loop spans 16 amino acids. Per germline, CDR1 SNHLY and CDR2 FYNNEI. CDR3 nucleotide sequence: TGTGCCAGCAGTGAAAACCCGACTCGGCTTCGAAGTGAAGCTTTCTTT. This codes for CASSENPTRLRSEAFF.

The V call is TRBV4-1, the J call TRBJ2-7; a possible D gene is TRBD1 (6 bases). V lost 1 base, J lost 1 base, and 14 bases lay in between. Germline assignment: CDR1 MGHRA and CDR2 YSYEKL. The CDR3 runs 16 residues. CDR3 bases: TGCGCCAGCAGCCAAGGAGCCCGGACAGCGTCCTACGAGCAGTACTTC. Protein: CASSQGARTASYEQYF.

The rearrangement uses TRBV6-5 and TRBJ1-5, with D perhaps TRBD1 (6 bases). The germline gives CDR1 MNHEY, CDR2 SVGAGI. V lost 6 bases to trimming and J lost 4 bases, with 7 bases between them. There are 12 residues in the CDR3. CDR3 nucleotides: TGTGCCAGCAGCGGACAGAATCAGCCCCAGCATTTT. This sequence encodes CASSGQNQPQHF.